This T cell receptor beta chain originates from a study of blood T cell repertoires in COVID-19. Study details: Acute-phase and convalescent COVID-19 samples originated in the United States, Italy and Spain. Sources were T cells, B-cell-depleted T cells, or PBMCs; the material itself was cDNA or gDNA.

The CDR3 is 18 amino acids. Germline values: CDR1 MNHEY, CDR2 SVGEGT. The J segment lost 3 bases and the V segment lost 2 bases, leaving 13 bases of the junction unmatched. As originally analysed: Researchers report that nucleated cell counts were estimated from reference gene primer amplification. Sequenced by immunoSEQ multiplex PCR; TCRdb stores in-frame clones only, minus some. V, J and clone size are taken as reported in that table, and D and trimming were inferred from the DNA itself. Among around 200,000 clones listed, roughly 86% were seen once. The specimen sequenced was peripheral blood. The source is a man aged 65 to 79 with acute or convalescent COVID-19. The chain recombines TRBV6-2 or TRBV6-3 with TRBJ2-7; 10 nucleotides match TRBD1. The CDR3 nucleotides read TGTGCCAGCAGTTACGATCTTGACCGGGACAGGGGACTCTACGAGCAGTACTTC. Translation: CASSYDLDRDRGLYEQYF.